A selection of T cell receptor beta chains follows, all from one sample in a study of CD8 T cells in ankylosing spondylitis. Via MiXCR, TCRdb re-called the 5' RACE reads, giving one row per CDR3 protein. Seen here are a few hundred thousand distinct CDR3 sequences, roughly 10% observed once, and the top ten hold about 10%. What was sequenced was blood, either unsorted or a sorted T cell fraction (not recorded which). The receptor source for this set is a female donor with ankylosing spondylitis or in good health (not recorded which). CDR3s include the opening cysteine and the closing phenylalanine or tryptophan. A D gene is named only where the DNA matches it firmly. Size tells how often a clone was seen (once, few, many) or the class of an expanded clone, and some rows leave it out.

many	TRBV20-1	.	TRBJ2-1	TGCAGTGCTAATCCCGGGGGGCCCCTCTACAATGAGCAGTTCTTC	CSANPGGPLYNEQFF
many	TRBV12-3/TRBV12-4	TRBD1	TRBJ1-6	TGTGCCAGCAGAAATTTACAGGGGCGGTCACCCCTCCACTTT	CASRNLQGRSPLHF
.	TRBV2	.	TRBJ2-2	TGTGCCAGCAGTCTCAAGACAGGCACCGGGGAGCTGTTTTTT	CASSLKTGTGELFF
few	TRBV12-3/TRBV12-4	TRBD1	TRBJ1-1	TGTGCCAGCAGTTATACTTTACCGGGACAGGGGGCTGGGGACACTGAAGCTTTCTTT	CASSYTLPGQGAGDTEAFF
many	TRBV12-3/TRBV12-4	.	TRBJ2-6	TGTGCCAGCAGGGGGTCCTCTGGGGCCAACGTCCTGACTTTC	CASRGSSGANVLTF
many	TRBV24-1	.	TRBJ2-5	TGTGCCACCGGGGTACAGGGAGGAGAGACCCAGTACTTC	CATGVQGGETQYF
many	TRBV20-1	TRBD1	TRBJ2-2	TGCAGTGCTCCAACGGAGCCGGGACAGGGGGCGAACACCGGGGAGCTGTTTTTT	CSAPTEPGQGANTGELFF
many	TRBV20-1	TRBD1	TRBJ2-3	TGCAGTGTCAGGGGGCACGTGGGCACAGATACGCAGTATTTT	CSVRGHVGTDTQYF
many	TRBV4-1	.	TRBJ2-1	TGCGCCAGCAGCCAAGACGGGACAACCTACAATGAGCAGTTCTTC	CASSQDGTTYNEQFF
many	TRBV2	.	TRBJ1-5	TGTGCCAGCAGTATTTATGGCAGTCGGACGGGGCAGCCCCAGCATTTT	CASSIYGSRTGQPQHF
many	TRBV20-1	.	TRBJ2-2	TGCAGTGCTAGTTACGCGACGAACACCGGGGAGCTGTTTTTT	CSASYATNTGELFF
many	TRBV7-2	TRBD2	TRBJ2-3	TGTGCCAGCAGCTTAGCGGCACTAGCGGGAGGGCCGGGCACAGATACGCAGTATTTT	CASSLAALAGGPGTDTQYF
many	TRBV24-1	.	TRBJ2-2	TGTGCCACCAGTGATTTGAGAGTCGGACGTTCGAACACCGGGGAGCTGTTTTTT	CATSDLRVGRSNTGELFF
few	TRBV27	TRBD1	TRBJ1-5	TGTGCCAGCAGTTTGACAGGGGTTGCTCAGCCCCAGCATTTT	CASSLTGVAQPQHF
.	TRBV12-3/TRBV12-4	.	TRBJ2-7	TGTGCCAGCAGTTTCCAGAAAGGGCCGACCTACGAGCAGTACTTC	CASSFQKGPTYEQYF
many	TRBV20-1	.	TRBJ1-4	TGCAGTGCCCCGGAGGACACGGAAAAACTGTTTTTT	CSAPEDTEKLFF
.	TRBV18	TRBD1	TRBJ2-7	TGTGCCAGCTCACCTTCGGGACAGGTCCTCTCCTACGAGCAGTACTTC	CASSPSGQVLSYEQYF
many	TRBV5-1	.	TRBJ2-5	TGCGCCAGCAGCTTGGGACAGAGGGGAGAGACCCAGTACTTC	CASSLGQRGETQYF